A selection of T cell receptor beta chains follows, all from one sample in a study of shared clonotypes between healthy human individuals. The protocol was immunoSEQ multiplex PCR, while the TCRdb copy is restricted to in-frame clones and leaves out a portion. The table has about 2.4 million clones, roughly 93% seen once. Sequencing was carried out using naive CD4+ T cells from PBMCs. These receptors were obtained from a man between 18 and 29 years old in good health. Some clones in this sample may be carry-over from other donors' samples. Both conserved end residues are part of each CDR3. D genes are given only for firm matches. Only part of the rows carry a size: once, few, many, or a class if the clone is expanded.

v_gene,d_gene,abundance,j_gene,CDR3aa,CDR3nt
TRBV5-6,NA,NA,TRBJ1-4,CASSPGRVNEKLFF,TGTGCCAGCAGCCCGGGACGGGTTAATGAAAAACTGTTTTTT
TRBV6-6,NA,once,TRBJ1-4,CASSYTEGYEKLFF,TGTGCCAGCAGTTACACGGAAGGTTATGAAAAACTGTTTTTT
TRBV10-3,NA,NA,TRBJ2-3,CAISGWPTDTQYF,TGTGCCATCAGTGGGTGGCCCACAGATACGCAGTATTTT
TRBV28,NA,once,TRBJ2-1,CASSTYLLIYNEQFF,TGTGCCAGCAGTACCTATCTCCTTATCTACAATGAGCAGTTCTTC
TRBV10-3,TRBD1,NA,TRBJ1-2,CAISDNGGKTGWGYGYTF,TGTGCCATCAGTGACAACGGGGGAAAGACAGGGTGGGGATATGGCTACACCTTC
TRBV5-8,NA,once,TRBJ2-7,CASSVFGQYF,TGTGCCAGCAGCGTATTCGGGCAGTACTTC
TRBV19,NA,NA,TRBJ2-5,CASSIVTEETQYF,TGTGCCAGTAGTATAGTGACAGAAGAGACCCAGTACTTC
TRBV18,TRBD1,NA,TRBJ1-1,CASSTGQGALTEAFF,TGTGCCAGCTCAACCGGACAGGGGGCACTCACTGAAGCTTTCTTT
TRBV29-1,NA,NA,TRBJ2-2,CSVEANTNTGELFF,TGCAGCGTTGAAGCCAACACGAACACCGGGGAGCTGTTTTTT
TRBV5-4,TRBD2,NA,TRBJ2-3,CASSRSAGGGADTQYF,TGTGCCAGCAGCCGGTCGGCGGGAGGGGGGGCAGATACGCAGTATTTT
TRBV5-4,NA,NA,TRBJ2-5,CASSLPAKGKETQYF,TGTGCCAGCAGCTTGCCGGCGAAGGGAAAAGAGACCCAGTACTTC
TRBV7-2,NA,NA,TRBJ2-7,CASSLAGVPSYEQYF,TGTGCCAGCAGCTTAGCAGGGGTACCATCCTACGAGCAGTACTTC
TRBV6-6,NA,NA,TRBJ1-3,CASSYSAGVNTIYF,TGTGCCAGCAGTTACTCGGCAGGGGTAAACACCATATATTTT
TRBV7-8,TRBD1,NA,TRBJ1-2,CASSLSGQGYGYTF,TGTGCCAGCAGCTTATCCGGACAGGGCTATGGCTACACCTTC
TRBV29-1,TRBD2,NA,TRBJ2-1,CSPEVGLAGVRDEQFF,TGCAGCCCCGAGGTGGGACTAGCGGGCGTTAGGGATGAGCAGTTCTTC
TRBV9,NA,NA,TRBJ2-3,CASSVAGSDTQYF,TGTGCCAGCAGCGTAGCAGGGTCAGATACGCAGTATTTT
TRBV4-2,TRBD2,NA,TRBJ2-3,CASSQGSLAGGVTDTQYF,TGTGCCAGCAGCCAAGGTTCACTAGCGGGAGGTGTCACAGATACGCAGTATTTT
TRBV28,NA,NA,TRBJ1-1,CASDYKGTEAFF,TGTGCCAGCGATTATAAAGGCACTGAAGCTTTCTTT
TRBV27,NA,NA,TRBJ2-7,CASSTQGPHYEQYF,TGTGCCAGCAGCACTCAGGGCCCGCACTACGAGCAGTACTTC
TRBV6-5,TRBD1,NA,TRBJ2-5,CASSYSGQGGMETQYF,TGTGCCAGCAGTTACTCGGGACAGGGGGGGATGGAGACCCAGTACTTC
TRBV2,NA,NA,TRBJ2-5,CASSPEAHASTQYF,TGTGCCAGCAGCCCTGAGGCCCACGCATCGACCCAGTACTTC
TRBV28,NA,NA,TRBJ1-1,CASSLHSMNTEAFF,TGTGCCAGCAGTTTGCACAGCATGAACACTGAAGCTTTCTTT
TRBV4-2,NA,NA,TRBJ1-4,CASSPGFGQGTNEKLFF,TGTGCCAGCAGCCCGGGATTCGGTCAGGGAACTAATGAAAAACTGTTTTTT
TRBV9,NA,NA,TRBJ2-1,CASSVGGGTLGYNEQFF,TGTGCCAGCAGCGTAGGGGGAGGCACTCTCGGCTACAATGAGCAGTTCTTC
TRBV29-1,TRBD1,NA,TRBJ1-4,CSGGQALNEKLFF,TGCAGCGGGGGACAGGCCTTAAATGAAAAACTGTTTTTT